The next 18 T cell receptor beta chains were all read from a single sample in a study of blood T cell repertoires in COVID-19 (TCRdb year 2020). Library preparation used the immunoSEQ multiplex PCR assay. The clones in this table, taken by TCRdb from immuneACCESS, are in-frame only. Not every clone is retained; where verified, under half of the shortfall comes from an unresolved V gene, and the cause of the rest is unknown. Counted in this sample were a few hundred thousand clones; approximately 83% of them appeared once. Clones ranked in the top ten supply less than 2.5% of the sample. The sample taken for sequencing was peripheral blood. All receptors derive from a woman in her sixties or seventies with acute or convalescent COVID-19.

V is TRBV5-1 and J is TRBJ2-1; 7 bases map to TRBD1. V lost 4 bases and J lost 4; bases outside the gene matches: 5. Germline V CDR1 and CDR2: SGHRS, YFSETQ. The CDR3 consists of 14 residues. For the CDR3, the DNA is TGCGCCAGCAGCCCCCTGGACAGGTACAATGAGCAGTTCTTC. Its protein product is CASSPLDRYNEQFF.

The V gene is TRBV6-5, the J gene TRBJ2-7; D is perhaps TRBD2 (6 bases). Per the germline V gene, CDR1 is MNHEY and CDR2 is SVGAGI. The CDR3 length is 12 residues. V lost 7 bases to trimming and J lost 7 bases, with 14 bases between them. CDR3: CASIREHREQYF. In DNA, the CDR3 is TGTGCCAGCATACGGGAGCATAGAGAGCAGTACTTC.

The chain recombines TRBV30 with TRBJ2-1; 7 nucleotides match TRBD1. The trim removed 2 bases at V and 2 bases at J, leaving 6 bases unmatched. The CDR3 is 15 residues long. The germline gives CDR1 GTSNPN, CDR2 SVGIG (reference sequence). The chain's CDR3 is CAWSKGDSTYNEQFF. CDR3 coding DNA: TGTGCCTGGAGTAAAGGGGACAGCACCTACAATGAGCAGTTCTTC. The whole variable domain, remainder taken from reference TRBV30 and TRBJ2-1, is SQTIHQWPATLVQPVGSPLSLECTVEGTSNPNLYWYRQAAGRGLQLLFYSVGIGQISSEVPQNLSASRPQDRQFILSSKKLLLSDSGFYLCAWSKGDSTYNEQFFGPGTRLTVL.

The CDR3 here is CASSPISPQLTGYTF. CDR3 bases: TGTGCCAGCAGTCCCATATCACCACAGTTAACGGGCTACACCTTC. The genes are TRBV28 and TRBJ1-2; D is undetermined. The germline CDR1 and CDR2 sequences are MDHEN and SYDVKM. The length of the CDR3 is 15 residues. The V end lost 5 bases, the J end lost 8 bases, and 21 bases lay between the germline ends.

This chain connects TRBV6-5 to TRBJ2-7, with a tentative D call TRBD1 (5 bases). The germline V gene encodes CDR1 MNHEY and CDR2 SVGAGI. Trimming stripped 6 bases from V and 2 bases from J, with 14 bases between. This CDR3 comprises 14 residues. The chain's CDR3 is CASRHTRQTYEQYF. The CDR3 bases are TGTGCCAGCAGGCACACCCGACAGACCTACGAGCAGTACTTC.

The genes are TRBV28 and TRBJ2-7; possibly TRBD1 for D (5 bases). V shed 3 bases and J shed 3 bases, with 12 bases lying between them. Per the germline V gene, CDR1 is MDHEN and CDR2 is SYDVKM. The CDR3 consists of 14 residues. CDR3 residues: CASSLIDSYYEQYF. The CDR3 DNA follows: TGTGCCAGCAGTTTGATTGACAGCTACTACGAGCAGTACTTC.

V usage is TRBV2 and J usage is TRBJ2-5; 8 bases align to TRBD1. The CDR3 runs 16 residues. Germline CDR1 and CDR2: SNHLY and FYNNEI. Trimming cost V 6 bases and J 2 bases; bases outside gene matches: 11. The CDR3 DNA reads TGTGCCAGCAGGGACCGGACAGGGAAGGTTCAAGAGACCCAGTACTTC. This translates into CASRDRTGKVQETQYF.

CDR3 sequence: CASSLVLRDSTGELFF. The CDR3 coding sequence is TGTGCCAGCAGCTTGGTTTTGCGGGATTCGACCGGGGAGCTGTTTTTT. This chain links TRBV7-2 with TRBJ2-2, with D possibly matching TRBD2 (6 bases). Looked up from germline, CDR1 is SGHTA and CDR2 is FQGNSA. The CDR3 is made up of 16 amino acids. Trimming removed 3 bases at V and 5 bases at J, with 16 bases between. Complete variable domain (other parts from reference TRBV7-2 and TRBJ2-2): GAGVSQSPSNKVTEKGKDVELRCDPISGHTALYWYRQSLGQGLEFLIYFQGNSAPDKSGLPSDRFSAERTGGSVSTLTIQRTQQEDSAVYLCASSLVLRDSTGELFFGEGSRLTVL.

This clone has more than one count but fewer than ten. The chain uses TRBV11-2 and TRBJ2-5; TRBD1 matches 7 bases. Germline values: CDR1 SGHAT, CDR2 FQNNGV. The CDR3 is 17 amino acids. The junction had 13 bases not matched to a gene; V was cut back by 1 base and J by 5 bases. As DNA, the CDR3 is TGTGCCAGCAGCTTAGGCGGTGGCAGGGGGTTTAGTGAGACCCAGTACTTC. It translates to CASSLGGGRGFSETQYF.

J is TRBJ1-3 and V is TRBV6-6; 9 bases map to TRBD1. In germline, CDR1 is MNHNY, CDR2 SVGAGI (reference sequence). This CDR3 comprises 16 residues. V was pared by 6 bases and J by 4 bases, with 10 bases of the junction left unmatched. CDR3: CASSQEQGARGNTIYF. In DNA form, the CDR3 reads TGTGCCAGCAGCCAAGAACAGGGGGCGAGAGGAAACACCATATATTTT.

This clone has a handful of counts. This rearrangement joins TRBV7-6 to TRBJ2-1, with D possibly TRBD1 on 7 matching bases. Between the trimmed V and J ends, which lost 5 bases and 5 bases, there was a span of 16 bases. CDR3 length: 15 residues. Germline CDR1 and CDR2: SGHVS and FNYEAQ. As DNA, the CDR3 is TGTGCCAGCAGCCTATTATCAGGGGGGAACAATGAGCAGTTCTTC. Its protein product is CASSLLSGGNNEQFF.

In its sample, this clone was seen once. The V gene is TRBV5-5, the J gene TRBJ2-7; TRBD1 agrees at 10 bases. With 3 bases clipped from V and 1 base from J, the junction kept 1 base outside the gene matches. Per germline, CDR1 SGHKS and CDR2 YYEKEE (reference sequence). The CDR3 is 14 amino acids. The CDR3 bases are TGTGCCAGCAGCTGGGGACAGGGGTCCTACGAGCAGTACTTC. It codes for CASSWGQGSYEQYF.

This clone appeared a few times. The chain couples TRBV3-1 (or the pseudogene TRBV3-2) to TRBJ2-7; the match to TRBD2 covers 9 bases. V was pared by 6 bases and J by 6 bases, with 21 bases of the junction left unmatched. The CDR3 runs 18 residues. Per the germline V gene, CDR1 is LGHDT and CDR2 is YNNKEL (reference sequence). The chain's CDR3 is CASSLSTHGLARSFEQYF. DNA of the CDR3: TGTGCCAGCAGTCTTTCGACTCATGGACTAGCGAGGTCGTTCGAGCAGTACTTC.

This chain uses TRBV5-6 with TRBJ1-2; D is unresolved. This CDR3 is 13 amino acids long. In germline, CDR1 is SGHDT, CDR2 YYEEEE. V lost 4 bases and J lost 2, with 9 bases in between. Here the CDR3 reads CASSPGQNYGYTF. The DNA of the CDR3 is TGTGCCAGCAGCCCGGGTCAGAACTATGGCTACACCTTC.

The J gene is TRBJ2-3, the V gene TRBV11-2, with TRBD2 matching over 12 bases. Germline CDR1 is SGHAT and CDR2 is FQNNGV. The V gene end was trimmed by 6 bases and the J gene end by 0 bases; junction bases not matched to a gene: 10. CDR3 length equals 18 residues. CDR3 amino acids: CASSYGLAGSKSTDTQYF. The DNA of the CDR3 is TGTGCCAGCAGTTATGGACTAGCGGGGTCGAAGAGCACAGATACGCAGTATTTT.

This clone has just a few counts. The chain couples TRBV12-3 or TRBV12-4 to TRBJ1-2; D is uncertain. This CDR3 has 12 residues. Trimming took off 6 bases at V and 7 bases at J, with 12 bases between the two ends. CDR3 sequence (DNA): TGTGCCAGCAGCCCCGCAGTTGGTGGCTACACCTTC. Amino acids: CASSPAVGGYTF.

This sequence joins TRBV6-1 and TRBJ1-5; a possible D gene is TRBD1 (5 bases). The CDR3 is 17 amino acids. Germline V gives CDR1 MNHNS, CDR2 SASEGT. The germline V and J ends were trimmed by 4 bases and 0 bases, with 16 bases remaining between them. CDR3 protein: CASSALHRDSSNQPQHF. The CDR3 DNA sequence: TGTGCCAGCAGTGCCCTACACCGGGACTCTAGCAATCAGCCCCAGCATTTT.

This chain connects TRBV4-2 to TRBJ2-3; no definite D call. Germline values: CDR1 LGHNA, CDR2 YNFKEQ. V was pared by 0 bases and J by 4 bases, with 8 bases between. This CDR3 comprises 14 residues. The CDR3 here is CASSQDVSPDTQYF. The DNA of the CDR3 is TGTGCCAGCAGCCAAGATGTTAGCCCAGATACGCAGTATTTT.